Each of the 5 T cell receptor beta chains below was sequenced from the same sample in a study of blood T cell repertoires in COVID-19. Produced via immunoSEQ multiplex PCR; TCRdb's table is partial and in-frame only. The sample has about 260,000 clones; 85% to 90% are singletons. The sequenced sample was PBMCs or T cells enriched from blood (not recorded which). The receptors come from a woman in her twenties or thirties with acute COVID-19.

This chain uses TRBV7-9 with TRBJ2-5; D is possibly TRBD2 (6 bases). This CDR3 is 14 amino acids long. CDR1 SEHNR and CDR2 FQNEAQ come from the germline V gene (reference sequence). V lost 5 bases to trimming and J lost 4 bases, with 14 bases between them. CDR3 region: CASSADGGIETQYF. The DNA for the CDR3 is TGTGCCAGCAGCGCAGACGGCGGGATAGAGACCCAGTACTTC.

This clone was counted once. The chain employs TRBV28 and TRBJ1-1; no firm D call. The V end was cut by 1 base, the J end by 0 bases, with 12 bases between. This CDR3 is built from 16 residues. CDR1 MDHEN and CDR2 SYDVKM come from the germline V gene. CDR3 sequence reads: CASSLYTDGVNTEAFF. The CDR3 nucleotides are TGTGCCAGCAGTTTATATACTGACGGGGTGAACACTGAAGCTTTCTTT.

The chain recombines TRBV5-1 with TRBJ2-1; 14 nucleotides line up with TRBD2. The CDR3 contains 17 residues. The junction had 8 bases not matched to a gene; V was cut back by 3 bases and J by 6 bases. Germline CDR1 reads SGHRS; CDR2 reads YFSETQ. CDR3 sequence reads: CASSSMTSGRASNEQFF. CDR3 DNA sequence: TGCGCCAGCAGCTCCATGACTAGCGGGAGGGCCTCCAATGAGCAGTTCTTC.

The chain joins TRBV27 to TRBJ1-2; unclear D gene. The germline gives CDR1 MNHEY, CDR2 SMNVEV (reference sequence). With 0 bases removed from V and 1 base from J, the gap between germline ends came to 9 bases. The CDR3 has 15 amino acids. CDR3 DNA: TGTGCCAGCAGTTTATCCCAGGCCTATAACTATGGCTACACCTTC. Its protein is CASSLSQAYNYGYTF.

The CDR3 bases are TGTGCCAGTAGTATTCGCACTAGCGGGAACACAGATACGCAGTATTTT. It yields the protein CASSIRTSGNTDTQYF. The chain uses TRBV19 and TRBJ2-3; 10 bases align to TRBD2. This CDR3 spans 16 amino acids. Germline CDR1 reads LNHDA; CDR2 reads SQIVND (reference sequence). Trimming at V came to 3 bases and at J to 2 bases, leaving 5 bases not matched to a gene.